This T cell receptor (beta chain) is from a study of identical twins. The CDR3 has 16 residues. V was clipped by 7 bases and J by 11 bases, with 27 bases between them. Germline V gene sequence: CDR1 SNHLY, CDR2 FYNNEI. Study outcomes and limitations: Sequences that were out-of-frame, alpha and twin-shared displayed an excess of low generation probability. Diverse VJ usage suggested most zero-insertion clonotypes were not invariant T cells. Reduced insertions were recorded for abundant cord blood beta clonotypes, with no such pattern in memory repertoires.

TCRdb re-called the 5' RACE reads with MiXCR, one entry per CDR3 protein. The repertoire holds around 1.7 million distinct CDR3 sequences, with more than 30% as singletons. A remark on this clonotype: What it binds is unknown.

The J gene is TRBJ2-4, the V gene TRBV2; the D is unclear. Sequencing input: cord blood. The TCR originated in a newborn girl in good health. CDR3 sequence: CASTKLNSQQSPVQYF. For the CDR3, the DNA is TGTGCCAGCACCAAACTCAATTCCCAACAATCCCCAGTTCAGTACTTC.